The rows below give T cell receptor beta chains drawn from one sample of a study of blood T cell repertoires in COVID-19. Data came from immunoSEQ multiplex PCR; TCRdb stores just in-frame clones and leaves some out. The sample comprises roughly 350,000 clones, 80% to 95% of which are singletons, and 18% rests with the top ten. The sequenced sample was PBMCs or T cells enriched from blood (not recorded which). The source of these receptors is a woman aged 25 to 39 who had recovered from COVID-19. The CDR3 runs from the conserved cysteine through the conserved F or W. Each record gives: J gene, clone size, V gene, D gene, CDR3 protein, CDR3 DNA. The D gene is left open where the match is weak. Not all rows give a size; the values are once, few, many and, for expanded clones, a class.

>TRBJ1-4|NA|TRBV6-5|NA
CASSYDRTNEKLFF
TGTGCCAGCAGTTACGATAGAACTAATGAAAAACTGTTTTTT
>TRBJ2-7|once|TRBV18|NA
CASSRGSYEQYF
TGTGCCAGCTCTCGGGGCTCCTACGAGCAGTACTTC
>TRBJ2-2|NA|TRBV28|NA
CASSLGSIEFGELFF
TGTGCCAGCAGTTTGGGTAGCATAGAGTTCGGGGAGCTGTTTTTT
>TRBJ2-7|NA|TRBV28|NA
CASSSQGKGLYEQYF
TGTGCCAGCAGTTCTCAGGGCAAAGGGCTCTACGAGCAGTACTTC
>TRBJ1-6|NA|TRBV7-2|NA
CASSSTTGRNSPLHF
TGTGCCAGCAGCTCTACTACTGGAAGGAATTCACCCCTCCACTTT
>TRBJ1-2|NA|TRBV6-2/TRBV6-3|NA
CASSYPSYGYTF
TGTGCCAGCAGTTACCCATCCTATGGCTACACCTTC
>TRBJ2-7|NA|TRBV7-9|NA
CASSLVGSSYEQYF
TGTGCCAGCAGCTTAGTTGGGAGCTCCTACGAGCAGTACTTC
>TRBJ1-1|NA|TRBV28|NA
CASAGTPNTEAFF
TGTGCCAGCGCCGGGACACCTAACACTGAAGCTTTCTTT
>TRBJ2-6|NA|TRBV7-2|TRBD1
CASQGAPGANVLTF
TGTGCCAGTCAGGGGGCGCCTGGGGCCAACGTCCTGACTTTC
>TRBJ2-1|once|TRBV5-8|TRBD2
CASSLYLAGVNEQFF
TGTGCCAGCAGCTTGTACCTAGCGGGAGTCAATGAGCAGTTCTTC
>TRBJ1-2|NA|TRBV10-3|NA
CAFTDYGYTF
TGTGCCTTCACAGACTATGGCTACACCTTC
>TRBJ2-1|NA|TRBV9|TRBD2
CASRPAGDGEQFF
TGTGCCAGCCGGCCAGCGGGGGATGGGGAGCAGTTCTTC
>TRBJ1-1|NA|TRBV29-1|NA
CSAREGRGNTEAFF
TGCAGCGCCAGGGAGGGGAGAGGGAACACTGAAGCTTTCTTT
>TRBJ2-5|NA|TRBV7-8|TRBD1
CASSQSTTGQETQYF
TGTGCCAGCAGCCAAAGCACGACAGGGCAAGAGACCCAGTACTTC
>TRBJ1-1|NA|TRBV6-5|NA
CASSLPGGGEAFF
TGTGCCAGCAGTTTACCGGGGGGTGGTGAAGCTTTCTTT
>TRBJ1-5|NA|TRBV7-2|NA
CASSATGQPQHF
TGTGCCAGCAGCGCGACAGGACAGCCCCAGCATTTT
>TRBJ2-1|NA|TRBV7-3|NA
CASSLGVLNEQFF
TGTGCCAGCAGCTTAGGAGTGTTGAATGAGCAGTTCTTC
>TRBJ1-6|NA|TRBV10-3|NA
CAISPGVSPLHF
TGTGCCATCAGTCCAGGGGTCTCACCCCTCCACTTT
>TRBJ2-7|NA|TRBV11-2|NA
CASSPAYEQYF
TGTGCCAGCAGCCCCGCCTACGAGCAGTACTTC
>TRBJ2-1|NA|TRBV5-1|TRBD2
CASSPSSGGSSYNEQFF
TGCGCCAGCAGCCCCTCTAGCGGGGGGAGCTCCTACAATGAGCAGTTCTTC
>TRBJ1-1|few|TRBV19|NA
CASSIRGNTEAFF
TGTGCCAGTAGTATCCGAGGGAACACTGAAGCTTTCTTT
>TRBJ1-1|NA|TRBV3-1/TRBV3-2|NA
CASSQHGGTEAFF
TGTGCCAGCAGCCAGCATGGCGGCACTGAAGCTTTCTTT
>TRBJ1-5|once|TRBV28|TRBD1
CASSLLKRDRVGSGRRNQPQHF
TGTGCCAGCAGTTTACTTAAACGGGACAGGGTCGGTTCAGGGCGTCGCAATCAGCCCCAGCATTTT
>TRBJ1-4|NA|TRBV4-2|TRBD1
CASSHVGQGGEKLFF
TGTGCCAGCAGCCACGTAGGACAGGGTGGTGAAAAACTGTTTTTT
>TRBJ2-1|NA|TRBV19|TRBD2
CASRLAGTPLSYNEQFF
TGTGCCAGTAGACTAGCGGGGACCCCGCTCTCCTACAATGAGCAGTTCTTC
>TRBJ1-1|NA|TRBV5-1|NA
CASRPAEGVYTEAFF
TGCGCCAGCAGACCCGCCGAGGGGGTCTATACTGAAGCTTTCTTT
>TRBJ1-5|NA|TRBV7-7|NA
CASSFRGGRNNQPQHF
TGTGCTAGCAGCTTTAGGGGAGGTCGAAACAATCAGCCCCAGCATTTT
>TRBJ2-1|NA|TRBV3-1/TRBV3-2|TRBD2
CASSQDLAGGTNEQFF
TGTGCCAGCAGCCAAGACCTAGCGGGAGGGACCAATGAGCAGTTCTTC
>TRBJ1-3|NA|TRBV7-2|NA
CASSPRPWAPGNTIYF
TGTGCCAGCAGCCCCCGACCGTGGGCGCCTGGAAACACCATATATTTT
>TRBJ2-4|NA|TRBV2|NA
CASRPREKNIQYF
TGTGCCAGCAGACCCCGGGAAAAAAACATTCAGTACTTC
>TRBJ2-1|NA|TRBV7-3|TRBD2
CASSLITGGRADNEQFF
TGTGCCAGCAGCTTAATCACAGGCGGGAGGGCCGACAATGAGCAGTTCTTC
>TRBJ2-3|NA|TRBV7-8|NA
CASSLRDGLSTDTQYF
TGTGCCAGCAGCTTGCGGGATGGGTTAAGCACAGATACGCAGTATTTT
>TRBJ2-7|NA|TRBV2|TRBD1
CASSESWGTGDYEQYF
TGTGCCAGCAGTGAATCGTGGGGGACAGGGGATTACGAGCAGTACTTC
>TRBJ1-1|NA|TRBV7-8|TRBD1
CASSPDRGLEAFF
TGTGCCAGCAGCCCCGACAGGGGGCTAGAAGCTTTCTTT
>TRBJ2-1|NA|TRBV5-1|NA
CASSLVAWDTRFF
TGCGCCAGCAGCTTGGTGGCGTGGGACACTAGGTTCTTC
>TRBJ1-6|NA|TRBV30|NA
CAWSVRVGNNSPLHF
TGTGCCTGGAGTGTACGGGTAGGCAACAATTCACCCCTCCACTTT
>TRBJ1-5|once|TRBV2|NA
CASSDDQPQHF
TGTGCCAGCAGTGACGATCAGCCCCAGCATTTT
>TRBJ2-7|NA|TRBV5-1|TRBD1
CASSLLMVRTGDHEQYF
TGCGCCAGCAGCTTGTTGATGGTTAGGACAGGGGATCACGAGCAGTACTTC
>TRBJ1-4|once|TRBV5-6|NA
CASSYTQGNAKLFF
TGTGCCAGCAGCTACACTCAGGGAAACGCAAAACTGTTTTTT
>TRBJ1-6|once|TRBV5-1|TRBD1
CASSLRVGTGDSPLHF
TGCGCCAGCAGCTTGAGGGTCGGGACAGGGGATTCACCCCTCCACTTT
>TRBJ1-2|NA|TRBV29-1|TRBD1
CSVRTGDGYTF
TGCAGCGTTCGGACAGGGGATGGCTACACCTTC
>TRBJ2-1|NA|TRBV7-2|TRBD2
CASSLVGSGSYYNEQFF
TGTGCCAGCAGCTTAGTCGGTAGCGGGAGCTACTACAATGAGCAGTTCTTC
>TRBJ2-1|NA|TRBV4-3|NA
CASSQEEGLQQFF
TGCGCCAGCAGCCAAGAGGAAGGACTCCAGCAGTTCTTC
>TRBJ2-7|NA|TRBV28|NA
CASSFGAGEQYF
TGTGCCAGCAGTTTCGGGGCGGGGGAGCAGTACTTC
>TRBJ1-5|few|TRBV6-6|NA
CASSYSLGVSNQPQHF
TGTGCCAGCAGTTACTCGTTAGGGGTGAGCAATCAGCCCCAGCATTTT
>TRBJ2-7|NA|TRBV9|TRBD1
CASSVGDRDLEQYF
TGTGCCAGCAGCGTCGGGGACAGGGATCTCGAGCAGTACTTC
>TRBJ2-3|NA|TRBV2|TRBD1
CASSHDRGRDTQYF
TGTGCCAGCAGTCACGACAGGGGGCGAGATACGCAGTATTTT
>TRBJ2-3|NA|TRBV7-5|NA
CARILGGAEATDTQYF
TGTGCCAGAATCCTGGGAGGGGCCGAAGCCACAGATACGCAGTATTTT
>TRBJ2-3|once|TRBV28|TRBD2
CASSLIAGGPVSTYTQYF
TGTGCCAGCAGTTTAATAGCGGGAGGGCCCGTCTCCACGTATACGCAGTATTTT
>TRBJ2-3|few|TRBV21-1|NA
CASSNCSGSRPSTDTQYF
TGTGCCAGCAGCAATTGTAGCGGGAGTAGACCAAGCACAGATACGCAGTATTTT
>TRBJ1-2|NA|TRBV5-1|TRBD1
CASSAGQGSNFGYTF
TGCGCCAGCAGCGCCGGACAGGGTTCGAACTTTGGCTACACCTTC
>TRBJ2-7|NA|TRBV5-6|NA
CASSYLDSSYEQYF
TGTGCCAGCAGCTACCTGGACAGCTCCTACGAGCAGTACTTC
>TRBJ1-1|NA|TRBV3-1/TRBV3-2|NA
CASSQGWGGANTEAFF
TGTGCCAGCTCCCAGGGATGGGGGGGCGCGAACACTGAAGCTTTCTTT
>TRBJ2-2|NA|TRBV5-1|NA
CASSLGLGDTGELFF
TGCGCCAGCAGCTTGGGGCTTGGAGACACCGGGGAGCTGTTTTTT
>TRBJ2-1|NA|TRBV7-3|TRBD2
CASSKTSGYNEQFF
TGTGCCAGCAGTAAGACTAGCGGATACAATGAGCAGTTCTTC
>TRBJ2-3|NA|TRBV11-2|TRBD2
CASSWGLAGGPTDTQYF
TGTGCCAGCAGCTGGGGACTAGCGGGAGGGCCGACGGATACGCAGTATTTT
>TRBJ1-4|NA|TRBV2|NA
CASSDKPPGTYEKLFF
TGTGCCAGCAGTGATAAACCGCCGGGAACTTATGAAAAACTGTTTTTT